The 28 T cell receptor beta chains in this list originate from one sample, sequenced in a study. TCRdb redid the calling of the RT-PCR reads with MiXCR, one entry per CDR3 protein. The sample holds about 1,400 distinct CDR3 sequences, about 37% seen once. The sample comprised memory CD4+ T cells from salivary gland. Receptors were obtained from a female donor with primary Sjogren's syndrome.

The chain is built from TRBV7-9 and TRBJ2-2; D remains unclear. The V gene lost 6 bases and the J gene lost 3 bases, with 5 bases spanning the gap. Germline-derived CDR1 and CDR2 are SEHNR and FQNEAQ (reference sequence). CDR3 length: 12 amino acids. The CDR3 DNA reads as TGTGCCAGCAGTAGGCACACCGGGGAGCTGTTTTTT. This gives the protein CASSRHTGELFF.

This clonotype was detected once. The chain recombines TRBV20-1 with TRBJ2-1; no firm D call. Trimming left V 7 bases short and J 3 bases short, with 16 bases between. This CDR3 comprises 14 residues. Germline V gene sequence: CDR1 DFQATT, CDR2 SNEGSKA (reference sequence). The CDR3 sequence: CSERRQSYYNEQFF. CDR3 in DNA: TGCAGTGAAAGACGACAAAGCTACTACAATGAGCAGTTCTTC.

This clonotype is medium-sized. The chain links TRBV19 to TRBJ2-2; D is perhaps TRBD1 (6 bases). This CDR3 has 16 amino acids. V was trimmed by 3 bases and J by 6 bases, leaving 17 bases between them. Germline V CDR1 and CDR2: LNHDA, SQIVND (reference sequence). The CDR3 coding sequence is TGTGCCAGTAGTATCCCCCAGGGGAGAGGCCCCGGGGAGCTGTTTTTT. Protein sequence: CASSIPQGRGPGELFF.

Notes on this clonotype: The junction does not match germline at one end; this may be a read error. This chain joins TRBV7-8 and TRBJ1-5; D is unclear. Germline assignment: CDR1 SGHVS and CDR2 FQNEAQ. CDR3 length: 15 residues. Here the CDR3 DNA reads TGTGCCAGCAGCCCAAGTGCAGGAGGCAATCTGCCCCAGCATTTT. Translation: CASSPSAGGNLPQHF.

This clonotype qualifies as large. CDR3 in DNA: TGTGCCAGCACTATAAGCGGGGGGAACTACAATGAGCAGTTCTTC. Its translation is CASTISGGNYNEQFF. V gene TRBV6-5 combines with J gene TRBJ2-1; TRBD2 aligns across 9 bases. Trimming at V came to 7 bases and at J to 3 bases, leaving 7 bases not matched to a gene. The CDR3 spans 15 residues. Per germline, CDR1 MNHEY and CDR2 SVGAGI.

The genes are TRBV20-1 and TRBJ2-3; D is ambiguous. Germline-derived CDR1 and CDR2 are DFQATT and SNEGSKA (reference sequence). The CDR3 consists of 13 residues. The V end lost 1 base, the J end lost 0 bases, and 5 bases lay between the germline ends. The CDR3 nucleotides read TGCAGTGCTAGAGCTTTTAGCACAGATACGCAGTATTTT. Translated: CSARAFSTDTQYF.

By share, this clonotype ranks as medium-sized (0.01 to 0.1%). The V and J genes are TRBV6-1 and TRBJ1-5, with 10 positions matching TRBD1. Germline V gene lookup returns CDR1 MNHNS and CDR2 SASEGT. V dropped 1 base and J dropped 7; count of bases not matched to a gene: 4. The CDR3 loop spans 15 amino acids. CDR3 sequence: CASSEGRTGGQPQHF. The CDR3 nucleotides are TGTGCCAGCAGTGAAGGTCGGACAGGGGGACAGCCCCAGCATTTT.

This clonotype is classed as medium-sized (0.01 to 0.1%). The chain uses TRBV6-6 and TRBJ2-7, with D maybe TRBD2 (6 bases). CDR1 and CDR2 from the germline V gene are MNHNY and SVGAGI (reference sequence). The CDR3 sequence is 16 residues long. V lost 0 bases, J lost 3 bases, and 15 bases lay in between. The CDR3 is CASSYSPRGLNYEQYF. The DNA for the CDR3 is TGTGCCAGCAGTTACTCGCCGCGGGGCCTGAACTACGAGCAGTACTTC.

By share, this clonotype ranks as large. V and J are TRBV29-1 and TRBJ1-4; TRBD1 might be the D (5 bases). CDR3 size: 11 residues. Germline values: CDR1 SQVTM, CDR2 ANQGSEA. V was trimmed by 7 bases and J by 7 bases, leaving 10 bases between them. The CDR3 spells CSARRGEKLFF. The DNA of the CDR3 is TGCAGCGCCAGAAGGGGTGAAAAACTGTTTTTT.

This clonotype is labeled medium-sized. The chain couples TRBV20-1 to TRBJ2-5; 11 bases fit TRBD2. CDR1 DFQATT and CDR2 SNEGSKA come from the germline V gene (reference sequence). J gave up 5 bases and V 6 bases, and 14 bases lay outside the gene matches. CDR3 length equals 16 residues. The CDR3, as DNA: TGCAGTGCCCTGAGGGGTAGCGGGGGGGCGGGGGAGACCCAGTACTTC. Amino acid sequence: CSALRGSGGAGETQYF.

This clonotype is large in the sample. The chain combines TRBV7-9 with TRBJ2-5; a weak D match, TRBD1 (6 bases). The length of the CDR3 is 12 residues. Per the germline V gene, CDR1 is SEHNR and CDR2 is FQNEAQ (reference sequence). The V gene lost 7 bases and the J gene lost 7 bases, with 13 bases spanning the gap. The CDR3 DNA reads as TGTGCCAGCAACCGGGGCAGGGGGACCCAGTACTTC. Residues: CASNRGRGTQYF.

This chain connects TRBV20-1 to TRBJ2-3; 10 nucleotides line up with TRBD2. V was pared by 3 bases and J by 11 bases, with 11 bases of the junction left unmatched. Germline-derived CDR1 and CDR2 are DFQATT and SNEGSKA (reference sequence). The CDR3 consists of 14 residues. The CDR3 sequence is CSARILAGVYEQYF. In nucleotides, the CDR3 is TGCAGTGCTAGGATTCTAGCGGGAGTTTATGAGCAGTATTTT.

The V gene is TRBV5-1, the J gene TRBJ2-7, with 14 bases fitting TRBD2. CDR3 length equals 17 residues. CDR1 and CDR2 from the germline V gene are SGHRS and YFSETQ. Trimming took 4 bases from V and 3 from J; bases not matched to a gene: 9. This chain's CDR3 is CASSKGLAGAGIYEQYF. The CDR3 nucleotides are TGCGCCAGCAGCAAGGGACTAGCGGGGGCGGGCATCTACGAGCAGTACTTC. The full variable domain, completed using reference TRBV5-1 and TRBJ2-7, is KAGVTQTPRYLIKTRGQQVTLSCSPISGHRSVSWYQQTPGQGLQFLFEYFSETQRNKGNFPGRFSGRQFSNSRSEMNVSTLELGDSALYLCASSKGLAGAGIYEQYFGPGTRLTVT.

This clonotype is judged large (0.1 to 1%). This sequence joins TRBV27 and TRBJ2-7; TRBD1 matches at 10 bases. CDR3 length: 16 residues. In germline, CDR1 is MNHEY, CDR2 SMNVEV (reference sequence). V was clipped by 6 bases and J by 1 base; unmatched bases: 9. The CDR3 DNA follows: TGTGCCAGCAGCCACCTAAGGACAGGGGGTTCCTACGAGCAGTACTTC. Its protein product is CASSHLRTGGSYEQYF.

This clonotype is categorized as large. This chain links TRBV5-4 with TRBJ1-2; TRBD1 matches 7 bases. The length of the CDR3 is 14 residues. CDR1 and CDR2 from the germline V gene are SGHNT and YYREEE (reference sequence). Unmatched junction bases numbered 2, after V lost 3 bases and J lost 0 bases. This CDR3 is CASSYGTANYGYTF. DNA of the CDR3: TGTGCCAGCAGCTACGGGACAGCTAACTATGGCTACACCTTC.

The chain combines TRBV5-1 with TRBJ1-1, with TRBD1 matching 8 bases. CDR3 size: 15 residues. V dropped 3 bases and J dropped 3; count of bases not matched to a gene: 7. Germline CDR1 is SGHRS and CDR2 is YFSETQ. The CDR3 spells CASSSVTGVHTEAFF. The DNA for the CDR3 is TGCGCCAGCAGCTCCGTGACAGGGGTCCACACTGAAGCTTTCTTT.

By frequency in the sample, this clonotype is medium-sized. The rearrangement links TRBV3-1 to TRBJ2-7; D could derive from TRBD1 or TRBD2 (6 bases each). Deletions cut 4 bases from V and 7 bases from J, with 20 bases between. The CDR3 is 15 amino acids. The germline gives CDR1 LGHDT, CDR2 YNNKEL (reference sequence). The chain's CDR3 is CASSLERGVESEQYF. Here the CDR3 DNA reads TGTGCCAGCAGCCTCGAGAGGGGGGTAGAATCGGAGCAGTACTTC.

The chain combines TRBV6-6 with TRBJ2-3; D uncertain. Trimming removed 2 bases from V and 0 bases from J, with 9 bases in between. The length of the CDR3 is 15 residues. Germline values: CDR1 MNHNY, CDR2 SVGAGI (reference sequence). Here the CDR3 reads CASSYERPSTDTQYF. The CDR3 DNA follows: TGTGCCAGCAGTTACGAGAGACCTAGCACAGATACGCAGTATTTT.

V and J are TRBV12-3 or TRBV12-4 and TRBJ2-5; 11 bases agree with TRBD2. The length of the CDR3 is 14 residues. J lost 7 bases, V lost 4 bases, and 5 bases had no gene match. CDR3 sequence reads: CASSSTSGEVTQYF. CDR3 bases: TGTGCCAGCAGTTCGACTAGCGGGGAAGTGACCCAGTACTTC.

Judged by abundance, this clonotype is medium-sized. This chain links TRBV11-2 with TRBJ2-1; the D gene is possibly TRBD2 (5 bases). Between the trimmed V and J ends, which lost 5 bases and 8 bases, there was a span of 10 bases. CDR1 SGHAT and CDR2 FQNNGV come from the germline V gene. This CDR3 has 12 residues. The CDR3, as DNA: TGTGCCAGCAGCCTGAAGAGGGATGAGCAGTTCTTC. This sequence encodes CASSLKRDEQFF.

This clonotype rates as large (0.1 to 1%). This chain links TRBV24-1 with TRBJ2-3; D gene ambiguous. Germline V gives CDR1 KGHDR, CDR2 SFDVKD. The ends were cut back, 9 bases at V and 0 bases at J, with 15 bases in the middle. CDR3 length: 15 amino acids. The chain's CDR3 is CATSPTRASTDTQYF. CDR3 coding DNA: TGTGCCACCTCCCCGACCCGGGCTAGCACAGATACGCAGTATTTT.

This clonotype appeared a single time. The chain employs TRBV11-2 and TRBJ2-3, with 13 positions matching TRBD2. After removal of 5 bases from V and 5 bases from J, the junction contained 7 bases not matched to a gene. Germline V gene sequence: CDR1 SGHAT, CDR2 FQNNGV. The CDR3 sequence is 16 residues long. This chain's CDR3 is CASSLGLAGVGDTQYF. The CDR3 DNA reads TGTGCCAGCAGCCTAGGACTAGCGGGGGTGGGAGATACGCAGTATTTT. Based on the CDR3 plus reference TRBV11-2 and TRBJ2-3, the full variable domain is EAGVAQSPRYKIIEKRQSVAFWCNPISGHATLYWYQQILGQGPKLLIQFQNNGVVDDSQLPKDRFSAERLKGVDSTLKIQPAKLEDSAVYLCASSLGLAGVGDTQYFGPGTRLTVL.

By frequency in the sample, this clonotype is medium-sized. The chain carries TRBV3-1 and TRBJ1-1; 9 positions agree with TRBD1. Germline V gene sequence: CDR1 LGHDT, CDR2 YNNKEL (reference sequence). Germline trimming cut 4 bases from V and 3 bases from J; bases unmatched to any gene: 9. The CDR3 totals 16 residues. CDR3 sequence: CASSRDREKMDTEAFF. Here the CDR3 DNA reads TGTGCCAGCAGCCGGGACAGGGAAAAGATGGACACTGAAGCTTTCTTT.

In this sample, this clonotype is large. This sequence joins TRBV12-3 or TRBV12-4 and TRBJ2-7; possibly TRBD2 for D (7 bases). The CDR3 has 15 residues. Trimming pared 2 bases from V and 7 bases from J, leaving 18 bases between. CDR3 DNA sequence: TGTGCCAGCAGTTTATCGTCTAGCGGCAGGGGTGAGCAGTACTTC. It is translated as CASSLSSSGRGEQYF.

By frequency in the sample, this clonotype is large. V usage is TRBV30 and J usage is TRBJ2-1; tentative D call: TRBD2 (7 bases). This CDR3 is 14 amino acids long. Germline loops: CDR1 GTSNPN, CDR2 SVGIG (reference sequence). The ends were cut back, 5 bases at V and 9 bases at J, with 20 bases in the middle. The CDR3 DNA follows: TGTGCCTGGGGCCCTGGGGGGGCCAGGGCTGAGCAGTTCTTC. Translation gives CAWGPGGARAEQFF.

This clonotype is medium-sized in the sample. CDR3 DNA sequence: TGCGCCAGCAGCGCGGAGACTAGCGGGGGGGCCCATGAGCAGTTCTTC. Its translation: CASSAETSGGAHEQFF. The genes are TRBV5-1 and TRBJ2-1, with 14 bases that match TRBD2. V lost 4 bases to trimming and J lost 8 bases; unmatched junction nucleotides: 8. Per the germline V gene, CDR1 is SGHRS and CDR2 is YFSETQ. CDR3 length: 16 residues.

This clonotype is medium-sized (0.01 to 0.1%) by share. This CDR3 reads CASSSRGDRASPLHF. The CDR3 region has the DNA TGCGCCAGCAGCTCCAGGGGGGACAGGGCTTCACCCCTCCACTTT. The rearrangement joins TRBV5-1 to TRBJ1-6; 9 nucleotides align to TRBD1. CDR3 length: 15 residues. Germline CDR1 and CDR2: SGHRS and YFSETQ. The trim removed 3 bases at V and 9 bases at J, leaving 7 bases unmatched. The full variable domain, in which reference TRBV5-1 and TRBJ1-6 provide the parts outside the CDR3, is KAGVTQTPRYLIKTRGQQVTLSCSPISGHRSVSWYQQTPGQGLQFLFEYFSETQRNKGNFPGRFSGRQFSNSRSEMNVSTLELGDSALYLCASSSRGDRASPLHFGNGTRLTVT.

By share, this clonotype ranks as large. The chain is built from TRBV5-1 and TRBJ2-5, with TRBD1 identical over 7 bases. V gave up 3 bases and J gave up 5 bases; unmatched junction bases: 10. CDR3 length: 15 residues. CDR1 and CDR2 (germline): SGHRS, YFSETQ. In DNA form, the CDR3 reads TGCGCCAGCAGCTCAGGACAGGCCGGAGTGGAGACCCAGTACTTC. Protein sequence: CASSSGQAGVETQYF.